This T cell receptor (beta chain) was recorded in a study of early T cells in non-severe SARS-CoV-2 infection. Study-level information: The sequenced material was bulk RNA from unsorted whole blood, and its chains were unpaired. Study observations and caveats: Matches to VDJdb favored anti-spike CD8 responses and missed private and CD4 specificities.

Unique molecular identifier tags were affixed to discrete cDNA molecules. TCRdb redid the calling of the 5' RACE reads with MiXCR, one entry per CDR3 protein. Of 60,000 to 75,000 distinct CDR3 sequences in the sample, 10% to 15% were seen once. This clonotype was seen many times. Its specificity is not known. Germline loops: CDR1 SGHNT, CDR2 YYREEE (reference sequence). The V gene lost 4 bases and the J gene lost 0 bases, with 24 bases spanning the gap. The CDR3 loop spans 19 amino acids. Sequencing was done on a sample of whole blood. The TCR originated in an adult who was a healthcare worker with PCR-confirmed SARS-CoV-2 infection or an uninfected control (not recorded which). This chain uses TRBV5-4 with TRBJ2-3; a possible D gene is TRBD2 (6 bases). This CDR3 reads CASSMGLLGIGGSTDTQYF. The DNA of the CDR3 is TGTGCCAGCAGCATGGGACTCCTAGGAATTGGCGGCAGCACAGATACGCAGTATTTT.